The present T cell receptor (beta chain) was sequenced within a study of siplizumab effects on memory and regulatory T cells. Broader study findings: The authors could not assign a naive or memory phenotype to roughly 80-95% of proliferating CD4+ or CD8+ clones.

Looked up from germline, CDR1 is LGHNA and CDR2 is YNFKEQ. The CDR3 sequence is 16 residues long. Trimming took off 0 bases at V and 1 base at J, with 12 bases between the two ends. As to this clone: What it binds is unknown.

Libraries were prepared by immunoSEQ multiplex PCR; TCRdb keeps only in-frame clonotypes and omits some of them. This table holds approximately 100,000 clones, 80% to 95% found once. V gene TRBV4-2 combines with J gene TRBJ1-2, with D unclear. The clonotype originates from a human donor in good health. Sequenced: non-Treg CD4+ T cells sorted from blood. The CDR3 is CASSQDQDSINYGYTF. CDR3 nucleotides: TGTGCCAGCAGCCAAGATCAGGACTCCATTAACTATGGCTACACCTTC.